This passage covers 8 T cell receptor beta chains from one sample sequenced in a study of blood T cell repertoires in COVID-19. Assay used: immunoSEQ multiplex PCR; TCRdb lists only in-frame clones, some missing. This table has 54,000 or so clones, around 86% appearing once. The specimen sequenced was peripheral blood. The receptors here all came from a woman of 80 years or more with acute or convalescent COVID-19.

The rearrangement joins TRBV27 to TRBJ2-4; 7 nucleotides align to TRBD1. This CDR3 is built from 14 residues. Germline CDR1 reads MNHEY; CDR2 reads SMNVEV (reference sequence). Trimming took 4 bases from V and 7 from J; bases not matched to a gene: 7. The CDR3 sequence: CASSSSTGNNIQYF. The CDR3 coding sequence is TGTGCCAGCAGTTCCTCGACAGGGAATAACATTCAGTACTTC.

The J gene is TRBJ1-6, the V gene TRBV14; TRBD1 matches at 10 bases. Losses at the gene ends were 0 bases for V and 1 base for J; bases not matched to a gene: 6. Germline V gene sequence: CDR1 SGHDN, CDR2 FVKESK. The CDR3 sequence is 19 residues long. CDR3 in DNA: TGTGCCAGCAGCCAAGACGGTTGGACAGGGGGTTCCTATAATTCACCCCTCCACTTT. It yields the protein CASSQDGWTGGSYNSPLHF.

V usage is TRBV6-5 and J usage is TRBJ1-6; no clear D. In germline, CDR1 is MNHEY, CDR2 SVGAGI. V lost 7 bases and J lost 3, with 13 bases in between. This CDR3 contains 15 residues. CDR3 in DNA: TGTGCCAGCATCATATGGACTAACTATAATTCACCCCTCCACTTT. Protein: CASIIWTNYNSPLHF.

The chain employs TRBV30 and TRBJ1-6, with D hard to call. The CDR3 totals 15 residues. Trimming stripped 2 bases from V and 0 bases from J, with 8 bases between. CDR1 and CDR2 from the germline V gene are GTSNPN and SVGIG (reference sequence). The chain's CDR3 is CAWSSPSSYNSPLHF. CDR3 in DNA: TGTGCCTGGAGTTCTCCCAGCTCCTATAATTCACCCCTCCACTTT.

This clone was picked up a small number of times. The rearrangement links TRBV5-1 to TRBJ1-5, with 9 nucleotides matching TRBD1. The V gene's germline CDR1 is SGHRS and CDR2 YFSETQ. Trimming cost V 4 bases and J 6 bases; bases outside gene matches: 8. The CDR3 is made up of 15 amino acids. The CDR3 loop is CASSDVPGQGQPQHF. In DNA, the CDR3 is TGCGCCAGCAGCGACGTACCGGGACAGGGTCAGCCCCAGCATTTT.

This chain links TRBV29-1 with TRBJ1-1, with 11 positions matching TRBD1. This CDR3 has 14 amino acids. V shed 4 bases, J shed 0 bases, and the junction held 1 base outside the gene matches. CDR1 is SQVTM and CDR2 is ANQGSEA in the germline V gene. The CDR3 nucleotides read TGCAGCGTTGGGACAGGGGGCCTGAACACTGAAGCTTTCTTT. Its protein product is CSVGTGGLNTEAFF.

The V and J genes are TRBV6-4 and TRBJ1-4, with D possibly matching TRBD1 (6 bases). Germline V gene lookup returns CDR1 MRHNA and CDR2 SNTAGT. V was trimmed by 7 bases and J by 6 bases, leaving 12 bases between them. The CDR3 loop spans 13 amino acids. CDR3 amino acids: CASKTGRDEKLFF. CDR3 DNA: TGTGCCAGCAAGACAGGTCGTGATGAAAAACTGTTTTTT.

The rearrangement joins TRBV7-9 to TRBJ2-7; TRBD2 matches 10 bases. This CDR3 has 14 amino acids. The V segment lost 4 bases and the J segment 5 bases; nucleotides outside the gene matches: 5. The germline gives CDR1 SEHNR, CDR2 FQNEAQ (reference sequence). The CDR3 here is CASSYGTSDNEQYF. The DNA for the CDR3 is TGTGCCAGCAGCTACGGGACTAGCGACAACGAGCAGTACTTC.